This T cell receptor beta chain was recovered during a study of vaccination and CD4 T cells after COVID-19. Whole-study results and caveats: Spike mono-reactivity was found in 304 of 307 vaccine-specific clones from convalescent patients.

As for treatment: roughly nine-day PBMC culture with coronavirus spike peptide pools or control peptides (ViraFEST assay). ViraFEST expanded antigen-specific T cells with peptide pools, then sequenced TCRs. Cultured CD4+ T-cell DNA underwent Oncomine TCR Beta short-read sequencing. TCRdb used MiXCR to reprocess the PCR reads, holding one entry per CDR3 protein. The sample holds nearly 15,000 distinct CDR3 sequences, less than 30% seen once. Trimming removed 5 bases from V and 0 bases from J, with 14 bases in between. Looked up from germline, CDR1 is SGHNT and CDR2 is YENEEA. This CDR3 has 16 amino acids. As to this clonotype: What it binds is not known.

Material for sequencing was cultured CD4+ T cells from blood. The clonotype comes from a human donor with COVID-19. This chain connects TRBV11-3 to TRBJ2-1; tentative D call: TRBD1 (6 bases). As DNA, the CDR3 is TGTGCCAGCAGCCGCCGCCAGGGGAGCTCCTACAATGAGCAGTTCTTC. Its protein is CASSRRQGSSYNEQFF.